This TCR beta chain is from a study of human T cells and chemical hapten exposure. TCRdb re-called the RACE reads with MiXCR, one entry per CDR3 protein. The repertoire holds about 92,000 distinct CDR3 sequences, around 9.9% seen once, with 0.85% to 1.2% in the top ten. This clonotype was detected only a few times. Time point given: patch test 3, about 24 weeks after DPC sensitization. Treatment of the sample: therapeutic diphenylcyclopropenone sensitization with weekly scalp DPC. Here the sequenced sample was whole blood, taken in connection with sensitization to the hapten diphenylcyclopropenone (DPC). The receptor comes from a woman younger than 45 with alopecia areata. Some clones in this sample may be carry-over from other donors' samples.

The DNA of the CDR3 is TGCAGTGCTAGAGACCCGGACAGAAGACGCGAAGCTTTCTTT. Translating it yields CSARDPDRRREAFF. The rearrangement joins TRBV20-1 to TRBJ1-1, with D possibly being TRBD1 (6 bases). V dropped 0 bases and J dropped 8 bases, with 16 bases sitting between them. The germline V gene encodes CDR1 DFQATT and CDR2 SNEGSKA (reference sequence). This CDR3 has 14 amino acids.